The next 2 T cell receptor beta chains were all read from a single sample in a study of T cells after yellow fever vaccination. Using its own MiXCR run on the 5' RACE reads, TCRdb lists one record per CDR3 protein. The table has 99,000 or so distinct CDR3 sequences, about 5.8% seen once. The specimen was CD8+ T cells sorted from PBMCs, collected 10 days after the yellow fever booster vaccination. The receptor set was obtained from a man aged 18-30 years who received the YFV17D yellow fever vaccine.

This clonotype has only one observation. A much larger clone is a single base away; this may be a read error. The V call is TRBV27, the J call TRBJ2-1, with D possibly called TRBD1 or TRBD2 (5 bases each). From germline, CDR1 is MNHEY and CDR2 SMNVEV (reference sequence). The CDR3 has 13 amino acids. Between the trimmed V and J ends, which lost 8 bases and 5 bases, there was a span of 13 bases. The chain's CDR3 is CASRPLGDNEQFF. In nucleotides, the CDR3 is TGTGCCAGCCGTCCCCTGGGGGACAATGAGCAGTTCTTC.

The chain couples TRBV9 to TRBJ2-1; tentative D call: TRBD2 (6 bases). Germline CDR1 reads SGDLS; CDR2 reads YYNGEE. The CDR3 totals 17 residues. Trimming cost V 0 bases and J 6 bases, with 19 bases left between them. CDR3 coding DNA: TGTGCCAGCAGCGTAGTCCCCGCGGGGTTTGGGGGCAATGAGCAGTTCTTC. Translating it yields CASSVVPAGFGGNEQFF.